These 10 T cell receptor beta chains were all obtained from the same sample, sequenced in a study of Graves' ophthalmopathy and Graves' hyperthyroidism. Amplified material comprised TCR beta CDR3 regions derived from RNA transcripts. RT-PCR was first run with HTBI primers, then multiplex PCR in a second round. Each CDR3 protein gets one entry after TCRdb re-called the multiplex PCR reads with MiXCR. Of nearly 400,000 distinct CDR3 sequences detected, 15% to 20% appear once; the ten largest clones hold about 1.4%. Sequencing input: peripheral blood. The receptors derive from a woman aged 18-35 years with Graves' ophthalmopathy.

J is TRBJ2-5 and V is TRBV7-2; weak D call: TRBD2 (6 bases). This CDR3 contains 14 residues. Germline loops: CDR1 SGHTA, CDR2 FQGNSA. Deletions cut 4 bases from V and 1 base from J, with 10 bases between. The CDR3 reads CASSSWGGQETQYF. The CDR3 coding sequence is TGTGCCAGCAGCTCTTGGGGAGGCCAAGAGACCCAGTACTTC.

This clonotype was found many times. The genes are TRBV5-1 and TRBJ1-1, with TRBD1 matching 7 bases. CDR1 and CDR2 (germline): SGHRS, YFSETQ. The CDR3 is 12 residues long. The V segment lost 4 bases and the J segment 7 bases; nucleotides outside the gene matches: 4. CDR3 in DNA: TGCGCCAGCAGCCTGACAGGGAATGAAGCTTTCTTT. Translating it yields CASSLTGNEAFF.

This clonotype came up a few times. The chain uses TRBV7-8 and TRBJ2-5; 11 nucleotides align to TRBD2. The CDR3 loop spans 16 amino acids. The germline gives CDR1 SGHVS, CDR2 FQNEAQ. V lost 3 bases, J lost 12 bases, and 15 bases stayed unmatched. The CDR3: CASSFEGGGLADPKYF. In DNA, the CDR3 is TGTGCCAGCAGCTTCGAGGGGGGGGGACTAGCGGATCCAAAGTACTTC.

This clonotype was detected many times. The V and J genes are TRBV7-8 and TRBJ2-7; D remains ambiguous. CDR3 length: 14 residues. Germline assignment: CDR1 SGHVS and CDR2 FQNEAQ. The V gene lost 5 bases and the J gene lost 1 base, with 12 bases spanning the gap. Here the CDR3 DNA reads TGTGCCAGCAGCCCAGAATTGGGATCCTACGAGCAGTACTTC. As protein: CASSPELGSYEQYF.

In its sample, this clonotype was seen many times. V and J are TRBV20-1 and TRBJ2-2; D may be TRBD1 or TRBD2 (5 bases each). CDR3 size: 12 residues. Per germline, CDR1 DFQATT and CDR2 SNEGSKA (reference sequence). With 6 bases removed from V and 5 bases from J, the gap between germline ends came to 10 bases. In DNA, the CDR3 is TGCAGTGCGGGGGAACCTACCGGGGAGCTGTTTTTT. Its translation: CSAGEPTGELFF.

This clonotype was detected many times. The V and J genes are TRBV6-5 and TRBJ1-2; D is possibly TRBD1 (6 bases). The CDR3 contains 16 residues. Per the germline V gene, CDR1 is MNHEY and CDR2 is SVGAGI. Between the trimmed V and J ends, which lost 6 bases and 8 bases, there was a span of 25 bases. CDR3 sequence (DNA): TGTGCCAGCAGCCGCGTACCACAGGGCCCAAGATTGGGCTACACCTTC. As protein: CASSRVPQGPRLGYTF.

This clonotype was seen repeatedly, ten times or more. The V and J genes are TRBV20-1 and TRBJ1-5; a possible D gene is TRBD1 (5 bases). From germline, CDR1 is DFQATT and CDR2 SNEGSKA (reference sequence). V lost 2 bases and J lost 5, with 13 bases in between. CDR3 length: 14 residues. CDR3 in DNA: TGCAGTGCTAGACCTACCCAAGGGGATCAGCCCCAGCATTTT. Amino acid sequence: CSARPTQGDQPQHF.

Many counts were recorded for this clonotype. This chain uses TRBV12-3 or TRBV12-4 with TRBJ2-6; D tentatively fits TRBD1 or TRBD2 (5 bases each). The CDR3 has 18 amino acids. V lost 3 bases, J lost 4 bases, and 19 bases lay in between. CDR3 in DNA: TGTGCCAGCAGTTTGCCCGGGACGCTATTCGCCGGGGCCAACGTCCTGACTTTC. The encoded protein is CASSLPGTLFAGANVLTF.

The chain recombines TRBV7-3 with TRBJ2-5; 8 bases align to TRBD2. The CDR3 runs 15 residues. The V gene's germline CDR1 is SGHTA and CDR2 FQGTGA. Losses at the gene ends were 5 bases for V and 1 base for J; bases not matched to a gene: 6. The CDR3 bases are TGTGCCAGCAGCCGTAGCGGGACGTCCCAAGAGACCCAGTACTTC. Translated: CASSRSGTSQETQYF.

There are many counts of this clonotype. The germline gene is not matched at one end of the junction; a read error may be the cause. The chain carries TRBV7-8 and TRBJ2-5; D may match TRBD1 or TRBD2 (6 bases each). The CDR3 spans 15 residues. Germline assignment: CDR1 SGHVS and CDR2 FQNEAQ. CDR3 DNA: TGTGCCAACAGCCAAGGTGGTCGGGGGCCCTCGACCCAGTACTTC. It translates to CANSQGGRGPSTQYF.